The entry that follows covers one T cell receptor (beta chain) sequence. This clone appeared once. Its antigen remains undetermined. No base quality information exists; no much larger clone differs at one position. Receptor libraries were prepared by the immunoSEQ multiplex PCR assay. Rearranged TCR beta chain sequences were amplified with the hsTCRB Kit following the manufacturer's protocol. Sequencing of TCRB libraries was carried out on an Illumina MiSeq. Processing in the source paper ran as follows. The proprietary platform of the kit vendor was used for demultiplexing, trimming and gene mapping. Not all clones reach the TCRdb copy of this immuneACCESS table, which keeps in-frame sequences only. Checked studies attribute under half of the gap to unresolved V genes and leave the rest unexplained. V, J and clone size are taken as reported in that table, and D and trimming were inferred from the DNA itself. In this sample the table shows tens of thousands of clones, 83% of which occur a single time. 7% to 8% of the sample lies in the top ten.

CDR1 SQVTM and CDR2 ANQGSEA were looked up in the germline V gene. Cut back by 3 bases and 1 base, the V and J ends lie 6 bases apart. CDR3 length: 12 amino acids, cysteine to phenylalanine. This entry keeps only the CDR3 DNA: 36 bases, framed from base 1. The data belong to a study of a mutant IDH1 vaccine in newly diagnosed glioma (dated by TCRdb to the early 2020s). Background on the whole study: Of the 25 to 40 patients who were treated, about 62% were male and around 40% were female, and the mean age was about 37 years. Six visits were used for peripheral blood collection: V03 (baseline), V05, V07, V10, V12 and V13. Before enrollment, patients had received standard therapy of radiotherapy alone, temozolomide alone, or radiochemotherapy with temozolomide; most received the combination. For exploratory analyses, 25 treated patients had longitudinal TCRB deep sequencing done wherever samples were available. Paper-wide results and their limitations: Pseudoprogression appeared unrelated to alterations in the top peripheral T cell clonotypes detected by TCRB sequencing. Vaccine-induced immune responses across multiple MHC alleles were detected in 85% to 95% of patients. According to the authors, sample limitations meant that analyses of patient blood samples could not be reproduced. Availability determined which PBMC samples were chosen for TCRB deep sequencing.

The time point label corresponds to: baseline, week 1 (first vaccination visit). The label giving this sample's treatment or condition can be read as: pre-vaccination baseline after standard-of-care therapy. Donors had newly diagnosed WHO grade 3 or 4 IDH1-mutant astrocytomas with loss of nuclear ATRX. The samples were drawn from NOA16, a multicentre, single-arm, open-label phase I trial in Germany that tested a mutant IDH1 peptide vaccine in humans for the first time. Blood drawn at visit V03 was used as the baseline sample for immunogenicity testing. Genomic DNA for TCRB sequencing was isolated from EDTA blood with the DNeasy Blood and Tissue Kit.

This clonotype was sampled from a woman aged 45 to 65 with glioma. Here the chain combines TRBV29-1 and TRBJ1-1, with no confidently assigned D gene. The starting material was PBMCs, obtained from a glioma patient treated with radiotherapy, temozolomide or both. The DNA is as follows: TGCAGCGTTGATTCGGCGAACACTGAAGCTTTCTTT. Translated, this is CSVDSANTEAFF.